The next 29 T cell receptor beta chains were all read from a single sample in a study of cytomegalovirus exposure and HLA in healthy donors. In the PCR, 60 Vbeta and 13 Jbeta primers were used. Sequenced by immunoSEQ multiplex PCR; TCRdb stores in-frame clones only, minus some. The sample records around 99,000 clones, roughly 72% being singletons. Sequenced sample: PBMCs. These receptors were taken from a man aged 25 to 40 in good health and CMV-seronegative.

The chain combines TRBV30 with TRBJ1-5; D gene ambiguous. From germline, CDR1 is GTSNPN and CDR2 SVGIG (reference sequence). The CDR3 spans 12 residues. V was shortened by 1 base and J by 6 bases, with 7 bases between the two germline ends. The CDR3 nucleotides read TGTGCCTGGAGTGCCTCAGGTCAGCCCCAGCATTTT. Its protein product is CAWSASGQPQHF.

The CDR3 DNA follows: TGTGCCAGCAGCACTCCGGCTACGAGGGAGACCCAGTACTTC. Its translation is CASSTPATRETQYF. The chain recombines TRBV11-2 with TRBJ2-5; no clear D gene. Trimming removed 5 bases at V and 5 bases at J, with 15 bases between. CDR1 and CDR2 from the germline V gene are SGHAT and FQNNGV. This CDR3 is built from 14 residues.

The V gene is TRBV7-8, the J gene TRBJ2-5, with D possibly TRBD2 on 5 matching bases. This CDR3 is built from 17 residues. Germline V gene sequence: CDR1 SGHVS, CDR2 FQNEAQ. V was cut by 0 bases and J by 2 bases, with 16 bases left in between. CDR3 region: CASSLARVATIQETQYF. Written as DNA, the CDR3 is TGTGCCAGCAGCTTAGCGCGGGTAGCGACTATTCAAGAGACCCAGTACTTC.

J is TRBJ1-5 and V is TRBV19, with TRBD1 matching 11 bases. This CDR3 has 16 amino acids. V shed 1 base and J 6 bases; nucleotides not matched to a gene: 5. Per the germline V gene, CDR1 is LNHDA and CDR2 is SQIVND (reference sequence). The CDR3 nucleotides read TGTGCCAGTAGTATAGGGTGGACAGGGGGCGGTCAGCCCCAGCATTTT. It codes for CASSIGWTGGGQPQHF.

The sample holds a few counts of this clone. This chain links TRBV7-9 with TRBJ1-1; no definite D call. The ends were cut back, 3 bases at V and 5 bases at J, with 4 bases in the middle. Per the germline V gene, CDR1 is SEHNR and CDR2 is FQNEAQ (reference sequence). The CDR3 totals 11 residues. The CDR3, as DNA: TGTGCCAGCAGCTTTTCAACTGAAGCTTTCTTT. Its protein is CASSFSTEAFF.

The rearrangement joins TRBV28 to TRBJ2-1, with 7 nucleotides matching TRBD2. This CDR3 is built from 13 residues. Looked up from germline, CDR1 is MDHEN and CDR2 is SYDVKM. Losses at the gene ends were 2 bases for V and 5 bases for J; bases not matched to a gene: 0. CDR3 residues: CASSLGRDNEQFF. CDR3 nucleotides: TGTGCCAGCAGTTTAGGGAGGGACAATGAGCAGTTCTTC.

The genes are TRBV5-1 and TRBJ1-1; the D is unclear. The CDR3 is made up of 16 amino acids. V was cut by 0 bases and J by 5 bases, with 17 bases left in between. Germline CDR1 is SGHRS and CDR2 is YFSETQ. The CDR3: CASSLGVDTAGTEAFF. DNA for the CDR3: TGCGCCAGCAGCTTGGGGGTAGACACGGCCGGTACTGAAGCTTTCTTT.

This clone has a single count. This chain joins TRBV13 and TRBJ2-7; the match to TRBD2 covers 11 bases. Looked up from germline, CDR1 is PRHDT and CDR2 is FYEKMQ (reference sequence). V was pared by 2 bases and J by 4 bases, with 19 bases of the junction left unmatched. CDR3 size: 20 residues. The DNA for the CDR3 is TGTGCCAGCAGCTTACCGGTAGCGGGAGGGCCTGCCCCGCTGAAATACGAGCAGTACTTC. Translating gives CASSLPVAGGPAPLKYEQYF.

V usage is TRBV5-6 and J usage is TRBJ1-2; D unresolved. Trimming took 4 bases from V and 2 from J, leaving 12 bases between them. This CDR3 has 14 amino acids. CDR1 is SGHDT and CDR2 is YYEEEE in the germline V gene. CDR3 DNA: TGTGCCAGCAGCCTGGAACTGGTAAACTATGGCTACACCTTC. Its translation: CASSLELVNYGYTF.

This clone was observed a handful of times. The J gene is TRBJ2-3, the V gene TRBV19, with TRBD1 identical over 8 bases. V lost 2 bases, J lost 7 bases, and 8 bases stayed unmatched. CDR1 and CDR2 (germline): LNHDA, SQIVND (reference sequence). CDR3 size: 15 residues. The CDR3 sequence is CASSIPGQVRNTQYF. The CDR3 DNA reads as TGTGCCAGTAGTATACCGGGACAGGTGCGCAATACGCAGTATTTT.

The J gene is TRBJ1-1, the V gene TRBV2, with D perhaps TRBD1 (5 bases). Germline CDR1 and CDR2: SNHLY and FYNNEI. The V end was cut by 2 bases, the J end by 10 bases, with 14 bases between. This CDR3 comprises 13 residues. The CDR3 DNA is TGTGCCAGCAGTGAATATAGGGGCAAGGGAGCTTTCTTT. Its translation is CASSEYRGKGAFF.

V usage is TRBV29-1 and J usage is TRBJ2-7, with 10 positions matching TRBD2. V trimming: 6 bases; J trimming: 7 bases; junction bases outside the gene matches: 6. Germline V gene data show CDR1 as SQVTM and CDR2 as ANQGSEA. The CDR3 has 12 residues. CDR3 DNA: TGCAGCGTCGCAGCGGGAGGGGCGGAGCAGTACTTC. This sequence encodes CSVAAGGAEQYF.

The CDR3 sequence is CASSRRPGANTGELFF. CDR3 DNA: TGCGCCAGCAGCCGAAGGCCAGGGGCCAACACCGGGGAGCTGTTTTTT. The chain carries TRBV5-1 and TRBJ2-2; possible D gene TRBD1, 6 bases. Germline V lookup: CDR1 SGHRS, CDR2 YFSETQ. Trimming pared 4 bases from V and 2 bases from J, leaving 15 bases between. The CDR3 spans 16 residues. The full variable domain, with the rest looked up from reference TRBV5-1 and TRBJ2-2, is KAGVTQTPRYLIKTRGQQVTLSCSPISGHRSVSWYQQTPGQGLQFLFEYFSETQRNKGNFPGRFSGRQFSNSRSEMNVSTLELGDSALYLCASSRRPGANTGELFFGEGSRLTVL.

This clone was picked up a small number of times. This chain uses TRBV28 with TRBJ1-1; D might be TRBD1 (6 bases). CDR3 length: 13 residues. Trimming stripped 4 bases from V and 7 bases from J, with 13 bases between. Per germline, CDR1 MDHEN and CDR2 SYDVKM. As DNA, the CDR3 is TGTGCCAGCAGTTCTATAGACAGGAGTGAAGCTTTCTTT. The encoded protein is CASSSIDRSEAFF.

The chain links TRBV9 to TRBJ2-7; tentative D call: TRBD2 (6 bases). V lost 3 bases and J 2 bases, leaving 12 bases between the germline ends. Germline V gene data show CDR1 as SGDLS and CDR2 as YYNGEE. CDR3 length: 14 amino acids. CDR3 region: CASSAGGRTYEQYF. CDR3 sequence (DNA): TGTGCCAGCAGCGCCGGAGGGAGAACCTACGAGCAGTACTTC.

The chain employs TRBV11-2 and TRBJ1-5, with D possibly being TRBD1 (6 bases). This CDR3 is built from 13 residues. CDR1 and CDR2 from the germline V gene are SGHAT and FQNNGV. The V end was cut by 5 bases, the J end by 7 bases, with 12 bases between. The CDR3 coding sequence is TGTGCCAGCAGCCCCGGAGGACAGCAGCCCCAGCATTTT. Translation gives CASSPGGQQPQHF. Together with reference TRBV11-2 and TRBJ1-5, the CDR3 gives the full variable domain: EAGVAQSPRYKIIEKRQSVAFWCNPISGHATLYWYQQILGQGPKLLIQFQNNGVVDDSQLPKDRFSAERLKGVDSTLKIQPAKLEDSAVYLCASSPGGQQPQHFGDGTRLSIL.

This sequence joins TRBV29-1 and TRBJ2-3, with TRBD2 identical over 11 bases. The CDR3 has 14 amino acids. The ends lost 7 bases at V and 6 bases at J; junction bases unmatched: 9. The germline V gene has CDR1 SQVTM and CDR2 ANQGSEA. CDR3 protein: CSAGGTSGLDTQYF. The DNA of the CDR3 is TGCAGCGCCGGGGGGACTAGCGGATTGGATACGCAGTATTTT.

J is TRBJ2-7 and V is TRBV29-1; TRBD1 aligns across 9 bases. The CDR3 extends over 13 amino acids. Germline trimming cut 4 bases from V and 4 bases from J; bases unmatched to any gene: 5. CDR1 SQVTM and CDR2 ANQGSEA come from the germline V gene. The CDR3 here is CSVGGTGRYEQYF. CDR3 bases: TGCAGCGTTGGGGGGACAGGGCGGTACGAGCAGTACTTC.

The gene calls are TRBV5-1 and TRBJ1-2; 7 bases fit TRBD1. The CDR3 is made up of 14 amino acids. Germline V lookup: CDR1 SGHRS, CDR2 YFSETQ. V lost 0 bases and J lost 2; bases outside the gene matches: 1. The CDR3 bases are TGCGCCAGCAGCTTGGAGGGGGCGAACTATGGCTACACCTTC. Residues: CASSLEGANYGYTF. The whole variable domain, remainder taken from reference TRBV5-1 and TRBJ1-2, is KAGVTQTPRYLIKTRGQQVTLSCSPISGHRSVSWYQQTPGQGLQFLFEYFSETQRNKGNFPGRFSGRQFSNSRSEMNVSTLELGDSALYLCASSLEGANYGYTFGSGTRLTVV.

J is TRBJ1-6 and V is TRBV19; 9 nucleotides line up with TRBD1. This CDR3 region has 15 residues. Germline values: CDR1 LNHDA, CDR2 SQIVND (reference sequence). V dropped 5 bases and J dropped 6; count of bases not matched to a gene: 5. CDR3: CASSDMTGGNSPLHF. In DNA, the CDR3 is TGTGCCAGTAGTGACATGACAGGGGGTAATTCACCCCTCCACTTT.

This clone was counted a few times. This rearrangement joins TRBV6-5 to TRBJ2-7, with 9 bases aligning to TRBD1. V dropped 10 bases and J dropped 3; count of bases not matched to a gene: 7. The CDR3 loop spans 13 amino acids. Germline V gives CDR1 MNHEY, CDR2 SVGAGI. The DNA for the CDR3 is TGTGCCACCCGGTCGGACAGGGGCTACGAGCAGTACTTC. It specifies CATRSDRGYEQYF.

The V call is TRBV7-9, the J call TRBJ2-1; perhaps TRBD2 as D (6 bases). CDR1 is SEHNR, CDR2 FQNEAQ, per germline (reference sequence). The CDR3 consists of 16 residues. V was clipped by 0 bases and J by 0 bases, with 9 bases between them. CDR3 residues: CASSLARRDSYNEQFF. The CDR3 DNA follows: TGTGCCAGCAGCTTAGCAAGGCGGGACTCCTACAATGAGCAGTTCTTC.

The gene calls are TRBV6-1 and TRBJ2-5; 7 nucleotides match TRBD1. The DNA end is more similar to TRBJ2-7, so the J call may be wrong. In germline, CDR1 is MNHNS, CDR2 SASEGT. The CDR3 sequence is 16 residues long. CDR3 DNA sequence: TGTGCCAGCAGTGAAGCAGGGGGCGGCTCCGCCTACGAGCAGTACTTC. Protein: CASSEAGGGSAYEQYF.

CDR3 sequence reads: CASSPQTGELFF. Here the CDR3 DNA reads TGTGCCAGCAGCCCCCAGACCGGGGAGCTGTTTTTT. The V gene is TRBV5-4, the J gene TRBJ2-2; no firm D call. The CDR3 totals 12 residues. The germline V and J ends were trimmed by 4 bases and 5 bases, with 6 bases remaining between them. The germline gives CDR1 SGHNT, CDR2 YYREEE (reference sequence).

The V gene is TRBV27, the J gene TRBJ2-5; 7 nucleotides match TRBD1. The CDR3 has 14 amino acids. The J segment lost 5 bases and the V segment lost 4 bases, leaving 7 bases of the junction unmatched. The germline CDR1 and CDR2 sequences are MNHEY and SMNVEV (reference sequence). The CDR3 DNA is TGTGCCAGCAGTTCACCTGACAGGGCCGAGACCCAGTACTTC. Translation gives CASSSPDRAETQYF.

This chain links TRBV4-2 with TRBJ2-2; a weak D match, TRBD2 (5 bases). The V and J ends lost 1 base and 3 bases respectively, with 12 bases between them. This CDR3 has 16 amino acids. Per the germline V gene, CDR1 is LGHNA and CDR2 is YNFKEQ. The CDR3 reads CASSQAHGIDTGELFF. CDR3 bases: TGTGCCAGCAGCCAAGCGCACGGGATAGACACCGGGGAGCTGTTTTTT.

This clone was picked up one time. This sequence joins TRBV2 and TRBJ2-2; tentatively, D is TRBD1 (6 bases). CDR3 length equals 14 residues. The V and J ends lost 6 bases and 4 bases respectively, with 12 bases between them. Germline V CDR1 and CDR2: SNHLY, FYNNEI. This CDR3 reads CASRTQGSTGELFF. The CDR3 DNA reads as TGTGCCAGCAGGACCCAGGGGTCCACCGGGGAGCTGTTTTTT.

This clone was counted a single time. The chain has TRBV30 and TRBJ2-5, with unresolved D. The germline V gene has CDR1 GTSNPN and CDR2 SVGIG (reference sequence). The CDR3 is 11 amino acids. V was shortened by 3 bases and J by 5 bases, with 7 bases between the two germline ends. The CDR3 DNA sequence: TGTGCCTGGAGGACTGCTGAGACCCAGTACTTC. Protein product: CAWRTAETQYF.

This clone has just a few counts. This chain connects TRBV30 to TRBJ2-5, with 9 bases fitting TRBD1. The CDR3 runs 14 residues. Germline CDR1 GTSNPN, CDR2 SVGIG (reference sequence). V gave up 0 bases and J gave up 4 bases; unmatched junction bases: 3. Here the CDR3 DNA reads TGTGCCTGGAGTGTACAGGGGGCTGGAGAGACCCAGTACTTC. It encodes CAWSVQGAGETQYF.